The entry below describes one TCR beta chain. All donors provided no fewer than one pre-ART and no fewer than two post-ART PBMC samples. Germline V lookup: CDR1 MNHNY, CDR2 SVGAGI (reference sequence). Trimming removed 7 bases at V and 8 bases at J, with 14 bases between. The CDR3 is 13 residues long. The sample is drawn from a study of long-term antiretroviral therapy in people with HIV. Sequencing used immunoSEQ v3.0 at survey level. The repertoire was sequenced with immunoSEQ multiplex PCR; TCRdb's copy has only in-frame clones and lacks some. Among roughly 30,000 clones listed, roughly 90% were seen once.

This chain connects TRBV6-6 to TRBJ1-4; D possibly corresponds to TRBD1 (5 bases). This clonotype was sampled from a man aged 18-30 years with HIV. The source was unsorted PBMCs, collected 3.1 years after starting antiretroviral therapy. CDR3 sequence: CASTPGLGEKLFF. CDR3 bases: TGTGCCAGCACCCCAGGGCTTGGCGAAAAACTGTTTTTT.